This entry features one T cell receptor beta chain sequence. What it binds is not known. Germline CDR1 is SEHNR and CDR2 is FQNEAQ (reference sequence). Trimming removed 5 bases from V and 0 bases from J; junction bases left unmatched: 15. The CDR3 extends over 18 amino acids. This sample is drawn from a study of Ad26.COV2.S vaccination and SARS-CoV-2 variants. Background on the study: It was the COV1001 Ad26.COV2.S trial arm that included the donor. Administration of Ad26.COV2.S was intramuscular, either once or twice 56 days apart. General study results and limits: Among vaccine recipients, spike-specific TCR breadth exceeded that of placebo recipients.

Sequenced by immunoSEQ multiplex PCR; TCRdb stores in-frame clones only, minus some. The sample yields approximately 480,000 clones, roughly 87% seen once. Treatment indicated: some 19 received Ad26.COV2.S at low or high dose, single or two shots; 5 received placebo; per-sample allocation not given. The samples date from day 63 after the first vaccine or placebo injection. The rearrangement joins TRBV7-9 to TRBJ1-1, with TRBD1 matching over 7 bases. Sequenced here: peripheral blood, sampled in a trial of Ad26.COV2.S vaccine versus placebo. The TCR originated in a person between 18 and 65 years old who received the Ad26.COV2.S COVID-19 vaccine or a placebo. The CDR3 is CASSVWGRGPPMNTEAFF. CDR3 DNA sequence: TGTGCCAGCAGCGTTTGGGGTAGGGGGCCACCGATGAACACTGAAGCTTTCTTT.